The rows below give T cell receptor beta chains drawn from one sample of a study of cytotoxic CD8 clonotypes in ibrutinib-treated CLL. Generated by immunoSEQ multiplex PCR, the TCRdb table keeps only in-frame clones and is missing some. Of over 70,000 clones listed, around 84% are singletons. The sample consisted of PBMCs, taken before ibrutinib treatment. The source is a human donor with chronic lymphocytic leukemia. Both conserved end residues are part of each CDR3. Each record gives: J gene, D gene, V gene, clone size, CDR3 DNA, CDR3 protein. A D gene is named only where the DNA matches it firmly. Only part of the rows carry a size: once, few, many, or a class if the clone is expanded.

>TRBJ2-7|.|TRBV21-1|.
TGTGCCAGCAGCAAAGCTGGATCCTACGAGCAGTACTTC
CASSKAGSYEQYF
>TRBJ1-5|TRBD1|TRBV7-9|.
TGTGCCAGCAGCTTAGGGGACAGGTGGCAGCCCCAGCATTTT
CASSLGDRWQPQHF
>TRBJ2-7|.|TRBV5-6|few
TGTGCCAGCAGCCAGGGAGACTACGAGCAGTACTTC
CASSQGDYEQYF
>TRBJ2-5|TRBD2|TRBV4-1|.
TGCGCCAGCAGCCAATTAGGACTAGCGGGAGACGATCAAGAGACCCAGTACTTC
CASSQLGLAGDDQETQYF
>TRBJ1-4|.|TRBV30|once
TGTGCCTGGACCCTCGACGGATACGAAAAACTGTTTTTT
CAWTLDGYEKLFF
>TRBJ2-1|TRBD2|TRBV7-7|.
TGTGCCAGCAGCTTAGTTCCTAGCGGGGAGCAGTTCTTC
CASSLVPSGEQFF
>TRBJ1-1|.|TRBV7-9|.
TGTGCCAGCAGCCACATCTGGGGGTCTGAAGCTTTCTTT
CASSHIWGSEAFF
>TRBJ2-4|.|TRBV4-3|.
TGCGCCAGCAGCCAAGGTATGGGAACCAAAAACATTCAGTACTTC
CASSQGMGTKNIQYF
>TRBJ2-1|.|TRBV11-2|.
TGTGCCAGCAGCTCTAGCAATGAGCAGTTCTTC
CASSSSNEQFF
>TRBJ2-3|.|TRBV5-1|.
TGCGCCAGCAGCTTCACAGATACGCAGTATTTT
CASSFTDTQYF
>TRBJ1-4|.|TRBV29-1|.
TGCAGCGTTGACAGTGGAGATGAAAAACTGTTTTTT
CSVDSGDEKLFF
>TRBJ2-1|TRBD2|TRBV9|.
TGTGCCAGCAGCCAGACGCTAGCGGCCAGCTCCTACAATGAGCAGTTCTTC
CASSQTLAASSYNEQFF
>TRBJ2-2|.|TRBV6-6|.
TGTGCCAGCAGTTACTCGGCGGGGGAGCTGTTTTTT
CASSYSAGELFF
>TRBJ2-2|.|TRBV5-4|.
TGTGCCAGCAGCACCGGGACTTTGGCCTCGAACACCGGGGAGCTGTTTTTT
CASSTGTLASNTGELFF
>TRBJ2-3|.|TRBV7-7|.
TGTGCTAGCAGCTTAACCGGGGCGGCAGATACGCAGTATTTT
CASSLTGAADTQYF
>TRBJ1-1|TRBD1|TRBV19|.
TGTGCCAGTAAGGGGACAGGGATGAACACTGAAGCTTTCTTT
CASKGTGMNTEAFF
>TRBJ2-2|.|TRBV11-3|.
TGTGCCAGCAGCGCGTCATGGTTGAACACCGGGGAGCTGTTTTTT
CASSASWLNTGELFF
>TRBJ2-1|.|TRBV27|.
TGTGCCAGCAGTTCGGTGTATTCCTACAATGAGCAGTTCTTC
CASSSVYSYNEQFF
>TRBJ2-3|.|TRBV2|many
TGTGCCAGCAGTCAGACGGACGTGCAATATTTT
CASSQTDVQYF
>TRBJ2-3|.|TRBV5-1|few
TGCGCCAGCAGGTCTGAGACAGATACGCAGTATTTT
CASRSETDTQYF
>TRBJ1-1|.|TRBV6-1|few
TGTGCCAGCCTGGGGAGGAACACTGAAGCTTTCTTT
CASLGRNTEAFF
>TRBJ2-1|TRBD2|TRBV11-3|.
TGTGCCAGCAGCCCCGGTCCCTTCCTCTCGGGAGGGCCTTTCTCGTTCTTC
CASSPGPFLSGGPFSFF
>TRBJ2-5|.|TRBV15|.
TGTGCCACCAGCGTGAGGGTGGGGGCCAACATCCAAGAGACCCAGTACTTC
CATSVRVGANIQETQYF
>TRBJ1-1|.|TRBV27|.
TGTGCCAGCAGGCTTATATTGGGGGGCATGCGGAACACTGAAGCTTTCTTT
CASRLILGGMRNTEAFF
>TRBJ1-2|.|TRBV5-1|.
TGCGCCAGCAGCCTCAGGACAGTGGGTGATGGCTACACCTTC
CASSLRTVGDGYTF
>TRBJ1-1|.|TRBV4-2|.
TGTGCCAGCAGCCAAGCCGGCCGGACGGTAGCTGAAGCTTTCTTT
CASSQAGRTVAEAFF
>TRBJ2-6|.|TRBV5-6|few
TGTGCCAGCAGCAGGAGAGGGGCCGGGGCCAACGTCCTGACTTTC
CASSRRGAGANVLTF